The clone carrying this TCR beta chain was seen a handful of times. Deletions cut 9 bases from V and 4 bases from J, with 22 bases between. The CDR3 totals 15 residues. Germline V gene sequence: CDR1 SGHNT, CDR2 YYREEE (reference sequence). The data were obtained in a study of blood T cells in healthy people across ages. The authors ran a second PCR of roughly 6 to 12 cycles using a sample-barcoded 5' primer and a J-beta primer mix. A single record per CDR3 protein comes from TCRdb applying MiXCR to the 5' RACE reads. The sample records 1.5 million to 2 million distinct CDR3 sequences, more than 35% being singletons.

The sequence was obtained from a human donor in good health. Input material: blood. The chain uses TRBV5-4 and TRBJ1-2; the D gene is possibly TRBD1 (6 bases). The CDR3: CATTSGDNGIYGYTF. In DNA form, the CDR3 reads TGTGCCACTACGTCCGGGGACAACGGGATCTATGGCTACACCTTC. The full variable domain, in which reference TRBV5-4 and TRBJ1-2 provide the parts outside the CDR3, is ETGVTQSPTHLIKTRGQQVTLRCSSQSGHNTVSWYQQALGQGPQFIFQYYREEENGRGNFPPRFSGLQFPNYSSELNVNALELDDSALYLCATTSGDNGIYGYTFGSGTRLTVV.